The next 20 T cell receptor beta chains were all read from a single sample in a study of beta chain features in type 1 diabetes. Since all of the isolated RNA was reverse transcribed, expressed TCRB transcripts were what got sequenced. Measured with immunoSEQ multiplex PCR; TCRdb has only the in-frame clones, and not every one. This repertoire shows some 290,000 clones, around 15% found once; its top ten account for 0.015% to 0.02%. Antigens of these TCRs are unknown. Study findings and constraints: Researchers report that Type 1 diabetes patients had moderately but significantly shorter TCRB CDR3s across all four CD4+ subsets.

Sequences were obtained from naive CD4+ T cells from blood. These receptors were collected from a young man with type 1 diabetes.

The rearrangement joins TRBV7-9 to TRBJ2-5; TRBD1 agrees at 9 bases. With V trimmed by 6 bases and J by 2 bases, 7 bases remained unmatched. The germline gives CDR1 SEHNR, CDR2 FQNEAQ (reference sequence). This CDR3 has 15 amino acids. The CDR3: CASRTDRGRQETQYF. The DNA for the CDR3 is TGTGCCAGCAGAACCGACAGGGGGAGGCAAGAGACCCAGTACTTC.

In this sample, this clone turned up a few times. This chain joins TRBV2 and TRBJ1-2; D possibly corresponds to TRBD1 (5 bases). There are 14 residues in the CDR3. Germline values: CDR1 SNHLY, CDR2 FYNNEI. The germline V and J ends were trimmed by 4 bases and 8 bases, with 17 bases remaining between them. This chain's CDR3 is CASSAVRAAVGYTF. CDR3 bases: TGTGCCAGCAGTGCTGTCAGGGCGGCAGTCGGCTACACCTTC.

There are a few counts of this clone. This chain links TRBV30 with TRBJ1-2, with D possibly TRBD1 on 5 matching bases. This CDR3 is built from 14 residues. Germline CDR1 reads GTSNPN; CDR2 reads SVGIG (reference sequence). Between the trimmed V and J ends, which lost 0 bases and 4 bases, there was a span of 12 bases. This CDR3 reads CAWSVGGGSYGYTF. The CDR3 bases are TGTGCCTGGAGTGTTGGCGGGGGTAGCTATGGCTACACCTTC.

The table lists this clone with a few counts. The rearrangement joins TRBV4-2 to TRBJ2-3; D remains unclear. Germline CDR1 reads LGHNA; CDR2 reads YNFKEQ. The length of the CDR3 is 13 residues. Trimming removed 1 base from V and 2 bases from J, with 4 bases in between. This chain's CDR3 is CASSQAYTDTQYF. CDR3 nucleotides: TGTGCCAGCAGCCAAGCTTACACAGATACGCAGTATTTT.

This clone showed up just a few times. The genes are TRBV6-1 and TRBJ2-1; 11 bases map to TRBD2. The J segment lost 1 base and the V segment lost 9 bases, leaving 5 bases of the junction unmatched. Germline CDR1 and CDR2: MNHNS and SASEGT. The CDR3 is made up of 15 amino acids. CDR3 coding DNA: TGTGCCAGTCGCCGACTAGCGGGGTCCTACAATGAGCAGTTCTTC. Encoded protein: CASRRLAGSYNEQFF.

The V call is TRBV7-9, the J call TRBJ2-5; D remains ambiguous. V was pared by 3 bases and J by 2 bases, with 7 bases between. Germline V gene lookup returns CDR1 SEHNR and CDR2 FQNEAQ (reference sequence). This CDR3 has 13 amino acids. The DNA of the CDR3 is TGTGCCAGCAGCTTTTCGGTTCAAGAGACCCAGTACTTC. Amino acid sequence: CASSFSVQETQYF.

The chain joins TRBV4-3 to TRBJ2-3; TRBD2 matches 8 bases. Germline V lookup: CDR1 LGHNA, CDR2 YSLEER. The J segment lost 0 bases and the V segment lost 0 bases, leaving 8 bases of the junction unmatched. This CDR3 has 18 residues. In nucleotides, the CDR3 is TGCGCCAGCAGCCAAGAAAGCCTAGCGGGTATAAGCACAGATACGCAGTATTTT. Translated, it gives CASSQESLAGISTDTQYF.

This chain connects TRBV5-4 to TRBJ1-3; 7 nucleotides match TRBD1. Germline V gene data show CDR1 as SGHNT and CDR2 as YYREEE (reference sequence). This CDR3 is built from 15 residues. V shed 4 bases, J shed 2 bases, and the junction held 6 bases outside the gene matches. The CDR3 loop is CASSPDRSTGNTIYF. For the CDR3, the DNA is TGTGCCAGCAGCCCGGACAGGTCAACTGGAAACACCATATATTTT.

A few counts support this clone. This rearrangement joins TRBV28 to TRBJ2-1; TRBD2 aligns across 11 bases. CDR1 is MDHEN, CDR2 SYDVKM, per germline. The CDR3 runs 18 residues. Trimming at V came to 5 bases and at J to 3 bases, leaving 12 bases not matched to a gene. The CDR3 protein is CASSTLAGGVVVYNEQFF. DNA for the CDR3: TGTGCCAGCAGTACCCTAGCGGGAGGAGTGGTAGTCTACAATGAGCAGTTCTTC. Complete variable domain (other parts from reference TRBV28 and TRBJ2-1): DVKVTQSSRYLVKRTGEKVFLECVQDMDHENMFWYRQDPGLGLRLIYFSYDVKMKEKGDIPEGYSVSREKKERFSLILESASTNQTSMYLCASSTLAGGVVVYNEQFFGPGTRLTVL.

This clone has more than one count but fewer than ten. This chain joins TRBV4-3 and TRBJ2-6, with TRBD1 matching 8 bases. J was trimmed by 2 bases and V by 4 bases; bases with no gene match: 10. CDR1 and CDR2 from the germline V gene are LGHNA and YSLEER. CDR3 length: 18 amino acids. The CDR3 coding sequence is TGCGCCAGCAGCCCCAGGAGGCAGGGGGCTACTGGGGCCAACGTCCTGACTTTC. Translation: CASSPRRQGATGANVLTF.

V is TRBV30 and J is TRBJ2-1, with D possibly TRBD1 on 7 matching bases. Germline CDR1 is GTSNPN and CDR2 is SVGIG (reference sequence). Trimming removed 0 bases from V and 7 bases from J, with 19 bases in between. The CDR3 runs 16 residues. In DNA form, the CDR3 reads TGTGCCTGGAGTGTATGGAGGGGGCGCGGTATGAATGAGCAGTTCTTC. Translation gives CAWSVWRGRGMNEQFF.

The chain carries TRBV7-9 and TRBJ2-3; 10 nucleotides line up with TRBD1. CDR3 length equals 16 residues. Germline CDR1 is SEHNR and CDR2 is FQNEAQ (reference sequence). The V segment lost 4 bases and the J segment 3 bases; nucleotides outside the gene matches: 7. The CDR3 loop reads CASSSRGQGGTDTQYF. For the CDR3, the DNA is TGTGCCAGCAGCTCCCGAGGACAGGGGGGAACAGATACGCAGTATTTT.

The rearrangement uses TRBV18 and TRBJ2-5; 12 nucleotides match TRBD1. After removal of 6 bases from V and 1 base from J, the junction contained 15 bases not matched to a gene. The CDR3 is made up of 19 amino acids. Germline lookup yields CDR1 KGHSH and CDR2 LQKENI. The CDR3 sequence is CASSPFVGTGGFLQETQYF. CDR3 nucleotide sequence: TGTGCCAGCTCGCCTTTCGTCGGGACAGGGGGCTTCCTCCAAGAGACCCAGTACTTC.

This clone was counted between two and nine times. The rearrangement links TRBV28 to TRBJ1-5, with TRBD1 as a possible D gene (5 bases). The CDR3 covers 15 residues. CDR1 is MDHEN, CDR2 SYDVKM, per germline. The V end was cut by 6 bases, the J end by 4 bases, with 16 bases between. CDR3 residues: CASSPRRGSNQPQHF. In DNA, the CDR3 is TGTGCCAGCAGCCCGCGGAGGGGCTCAAATCAGCCCCAGCATTTT. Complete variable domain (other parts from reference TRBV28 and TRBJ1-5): DVKVTQSSRYLVKRTGEKVFLECVQDMDHENMFWYRQDPGLGLRLIYFSYDVKMKEKGDIPEGYSVSREKKERFSLILESASTNQTSMYLCASSPRRGSNQPQHFGDGTRLSIL.

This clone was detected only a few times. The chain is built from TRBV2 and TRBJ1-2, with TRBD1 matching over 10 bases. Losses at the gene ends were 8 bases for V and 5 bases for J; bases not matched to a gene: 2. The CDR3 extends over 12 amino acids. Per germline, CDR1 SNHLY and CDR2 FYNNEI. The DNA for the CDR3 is TGTGCCAGCCGGGACAGGGGTTATGGCTACACCTTC. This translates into CASRDRGYGYTF.

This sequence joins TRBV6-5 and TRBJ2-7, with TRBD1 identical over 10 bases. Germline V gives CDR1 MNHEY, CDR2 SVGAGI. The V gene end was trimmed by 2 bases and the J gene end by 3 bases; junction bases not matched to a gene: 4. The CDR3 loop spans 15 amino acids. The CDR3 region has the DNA TGTGCCAGCAGTTACATGGGACAGGGGTTCTACGAGCAGTACTTC. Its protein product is CASSYMGQGFYEQYF.

The CDR3, as DNA: TGCGCCAGCAGCCAACTTAGCGGGAGCTTTGTTGAGCAGTTCTTC. Protein product: CASSQLSGSFVEQFF. The chain carries TRBV4-1 and TRBJ2-1, with 9 bases identical to TRBD2. Germline V lookup: CDR1 MGHRA, CDR2 YSYEKL. V was pared by 2 bases and J by 9 bases, with 8 bases of the junction left unmatched. CDR3 length: 15 amino acids.

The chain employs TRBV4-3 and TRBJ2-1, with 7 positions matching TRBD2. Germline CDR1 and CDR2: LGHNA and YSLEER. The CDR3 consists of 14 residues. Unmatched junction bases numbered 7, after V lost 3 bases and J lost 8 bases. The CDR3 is CASSQGGFWDEQFF. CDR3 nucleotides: TGCGCCAGCAGCCAGGGGGGGTTTTGGGATGAGCAGTTCTTC.

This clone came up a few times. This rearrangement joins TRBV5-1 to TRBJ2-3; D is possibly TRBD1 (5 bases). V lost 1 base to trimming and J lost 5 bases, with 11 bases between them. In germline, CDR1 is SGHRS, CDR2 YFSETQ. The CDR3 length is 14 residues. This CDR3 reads CASSLNRYEDTQYF. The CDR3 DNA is TGCGCCAGCAGCTTGAACAGGTATGAAGATACGCAGTATTTT.

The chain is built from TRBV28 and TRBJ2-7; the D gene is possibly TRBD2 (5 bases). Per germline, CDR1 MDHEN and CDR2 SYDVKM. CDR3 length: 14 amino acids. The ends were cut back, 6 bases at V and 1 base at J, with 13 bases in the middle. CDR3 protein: CASSVGNPSYEQYF. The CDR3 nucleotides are TGTGCCAGCAGCGTCGGGAACCCTTCCTACGAGCAGTACTTC.